These T cell receptor beta chains were read from a single sample in a study of blood T cell repertoires in COVID-19. TCRdb's copy holds only in-frame clones and misses some; the assay was immunoSEQ multiplex PCR. The profile shows about 320,000 clones, approximately 88% of them singletons. Input material: peripheral blood. All receptors derive from a woman aged 30 to 39 with COVID-19, enrolled during active disease. CDR3s include the opening cysteine and the closing phenylalanine or tryptophan. The D gene is left open where the match is weak. Clone size is shown for a subset of rows, as once, few, many or a class of expanded clone.

D | J | V | size | CDR3 | DNA
- | TRBJ1-5 | TRBV5-1 | - | CASSLSPGNQPQHF | TGCGCCAGCAGCTTATCCCCAGGGAATCAGCCCCAGCATTTT
- | TRBJ1-1 | TRBV28 | - | CASSLYGDRTEAFF | TGTGCCAGCAGTTTATACGGGGATCGCACTGAAGCTTTCTTT
- | TRBJ2-2 | TRBV6-5 | - | CASSYEATGELFF | TGTGCCAGCAGTTACGAGGCCACCGGGGAGCTGTTTTTT
TRBD1 | TRBJ1-2 | TRBV2 | - | CASRAMGTGYEGSYGYTF | TGTGCCAGCAGGGCCATGGGGACAGGATATGAGGGGTCCTATGGCTACACCTTC
TRBD1 | TRBJ1-5 | TRBV24-1 | - | CATSSGTGGTGQPQHF | TGTGCCACCTCTAGTGGGACAGGGGGCACAGGTCAGCCCCAGCATTTT
TRBD1 | TRBJ1-1 | TRBV5-1 | - | CASSPSGQEAFF | TGCGCCAGCAGCCCGTCGGGACAGGAAGCTTTCTTT
- | TRBJ1-2 | TRBV2 | - | CASRRREVDYGYTF | TGTGCCAGCAGGCGCAGGGAGGTGGACTATGGCTACACCTTC
- | TRBJ1-5 | TRBV4-1 | - | CASSQDRQHNQPQHF | TGCGCCAGCAGCCAAGATCGACAGCACAATCAGCCCCAGCATTTT
- | TRBJ2-7 | TRBV6-2/TRBV6-3 | - | CASSNNGQQYYEQYF | TGTGCCAGCAGTAACAACGGACAGCAGTACTACGAGCAGTACTTC
- | TRBJ1-2 | TRBV6-6 | - | CASSPARGVYGYTF | TGTGCCAGCAGTCCCGCCAGGGGTGTCTATGGCTACACCTTC
- | TRBJ2-7 | TRBV10-3 | - | CAIADLGRAHEQYF | TGTGCCATCGCTGATCTTGGCAGGGCCCACGAGCAGTACTTC
TRBD1 | TRBJ1-1 | TRBV5-6 | - | CASSLGTGDTEAFF | TGTGCCAGCAGCTTGGGGACAGGGGACACTGAAGCTTTCTTT
TRBD1 | TRBJ1-2 | TRBV5-1 | - | CASSQTGPYGYTF | TGCGCCAGCAGCCAGACAGGGCCCTATGGCTACACCTTC
TRBD1 | TRBJ1-1 | TRBV28 | - | CASSFGDSGEAFF | TGTGCCAGCAGTTTCGGGGACAGCGGCGAAGCTTTCTTT
- | TRBJ2-5 | TRBV9 | - | CASSLGVSGVETQYF | TGTGCCAGCAGCCTAGGAGTTAGCGGCGTGGAGACCCAGTACTTC
TRBD2 | TRBJ2-3 | TRBV3-1/TRBV3-2 | - | CASTLSGGPTDTQYF | TGTGCCAGTACCCTAAGCGGGGGGCCAACAGATACGCAGTATTTT
TRBD1 | TRBJ2-1 | TRBV28 | - | CASSSRRTGEQFF | TGTGCCAGCAGTTCCCGGAGGACAGGAGAGCAGTTCTTC
- | TRBJ1-3 | TRBV5-4 | - | CASSLATSSGNTIYF | TGTGCCAGCAGCTTGGCGACAAGCTCTGGAAACACCATATATTTT
- | TRBJ1-2 | TRBV24-1 | few | CATSDFSGYGYTF | TGTGCCACCAGTGATTTCTCGGGCTATGGCTACACCTTC
- | TRBJ2-3 | TRBV7-8 | - | CASSSGSRYTDTQYF | TGTGCCAGCAGCTCCGGGAGCCGGTACACAGATACGCAGTATTTT
TRBD1 | TRBJ1-1 | TRBV12-3/TRBV12-4 | few | CASSWTGTEAFF | TGTGCCAGCAGTTGGACAGGCACTGAAGCTTTCTTT
- | TRBJ2-1 | TRBV4-3 | - | CASSQDLGLSNEQFF | TGCGCCAGCAGCCAAGATCTTGGACTCAGCAATGAGCAGTTCTTC
TRBD1 | TRBJ1-6 | TRBV6-5 | - | CASTRDRSKSPLHF | TGTGCCAGCACCCGGGACAGGAGCAAATCACCCCTCCACTTT
- | TRBJ1-6 | TRBV19 | - | CATRSSYNSPLHF | TGTGCCACGAGAAGCTCCTATAATTCACCCCTCCACTTT
TRBD1 | TRBJ1-3 | TRBV7-2 | - | CASSYGGTAGNTIYF | TGTGCCAGCAGCTATGGGGGGACAGCGGGAAACACCATATATTTT
- | TRBJ1-1 | TRBV7-2 | - | CASSSQGMNTEAFF | TGTGCCAGCAGCTCACAGGGAATGAACACTGAAGCTTTCTTT
- | TRBJ2-2 | TRBV15 | once | CATSTRQTGELFF | TGTGCCACCAGCACCCGACAGACCGGGGAGCTGTTTTTT
- | TRBJ2-2 | TRBV4-1 | - | CASSQPTSRVYGELFF | TGCGCCAGCAGCCAACCCACTAGCAGGGTTTACGGGGAGCTGTTTTTT
- | TRBJ2-7 | TRBV5-1 | - | CASSLAPGTYEQYF | TGCGCCAGCAGCTTGGCGCCAGGGACCTACGAGCAGTACTTC
TRBD1 | TRBJ1-4 | TRBV18 | few | CASSTYGTGDEKLFF | TGTGCCAGCTCTACCTACGGGACAGGGGATGAAAAACTGTTTTTT
- | TRBJ1-2 | TRBV2 | - | CASSGGGDYGYTF | TGTGCCAGCAGTGGCGGGGGGGACTATGGCTACACCTTC
- | TRBJ1-1 | TRBV10-1 | - | CASSESLGATEAFF | TGCGCCAGCAGTGAGTCCCTTGGGGCCACTGAAGCTTTCTTT
- | TRBJ2-5 | TRBV5-1 | - | CASSLFPPSGAEETQYF | TGCGCCAGCAGCCTTTTCCCACCGTCAGGTGCCGAAGAGACCCAGTACTTC
TRBD1 | TRBJ1-6 | TRBV30 | - | CAWRVTGADNSPLHF | TGTGCCTGGAGGGTGACAGGGGCCGATAATTCACCCCTCCACTTT
TRBD2 | TRBJ2-3 | TRBV28 | - | CASSGAGGNTDTQYF | TGTGCCAGCAGTGGGGCGGGGGGAAACACAGATACGCAGTATTTT
- | TRBJ1-2 | TRBV18 | - | CASSPRGDRDGYTF | TGTGCCAGCTCACCTCGGGGGGATCGCGATGGCTACACCTTC
- | TRBJ1-2 | TRBV3-1/TRBV3-2 | few | CASSQDSRATLGDGYTF | TGTGCCAGCAGCCAAGACTCTCGCGCTACCCTAGGGGATGGCTACACCTTC
- | TRBJ1-2 | TRBV9 | - | CASSVRGLSGYTF | TGTGCCAGCAGCGTACGGGGTCTGAGTGGCTACACCTTC
- | TRBJ2-1 | TRBV21-1 | - | CASSKALLLQGYSYNEQFF | TGTGCCAGCAGCAAAGCGCTTTTATTACAGGGATACTCCTACAATGAGCAGTTCTTC
- | TRBJ2-5 | TRBV13 | - | CASAQGPGETQYF | TGTGCCAGCGCGCAGGGCCCAGGGGAGACCCAGTACTTC
TRBD1 | TRBJ2-7 | TRBV5-5 | once | CASSSDRGGYEQYF | TGTGCCAGCAGCTCGGACAGGGGTGGGTACGAGCAGTACTTC
TRBD1 | TRBJ1-1 | TRBV27 | - | CASSRTGMNTEAFF | TGTGCCAGCAGTAGGACAGGCATGAACACTGAAGCTTTCTTT
- | TRBJ1-2 | TRBV12-3/TRBV12-4 | once | CASRDRNYGYTF | TGTGCCAGTAGAGACAGGAACTATGGCTACACCTTC
TRBD1 | TRBJ2-7 | TRBV4-1 | - | CASSLRTGYEQYF | TGCGCCAGCAGCCTAAGGACAGGGTACGAGCAGTACTTC